This is a list of T cell receptor beta chains from one sample in a study of OX40 agonist ivuxolimab in advanced cancers. Some clones are missing from TCRdb's copy, which holds only in-frame ones; the method was immunoSEQ multiplex PCR. Of tens of thousands of clones in the sample, about 85% were seen once. Sample: CD4+ or CD8+ T cells sorted from blood, taken in a trial of the OX40 agonist ivuxolimab. All receptors come from an adult with an advanced solid tumor such as melanoma, head and neck, liver or kidney cancer. CDR3s include the opening cysteine and the closing phenylalanine or tryptophan. Fields, in order: D gene, J gene, clone size, CDR3 length, V gene, CDR3 protein, CDR3 DNA. The D gene is left open where the match is weak. Not every row has a clone size; where given, it reads once, few, many or a size class.

D: TRBD1
J: TRBJ2-7
size: -
length: 15
V: TRBV6-1
CDR3: CASTFGGRGSYEQYF
DNA: TGTGCCAGCACCTTTGGAGGCAGGGGGTCCTACGAGCAGTACTTC

D: -
J: TRBJ2-7
size: -
length: 16
V: TRBV7-2
CDR3: CASAFPRDFPSYEQYF
DNA: TGTGCCAGTGCGTTCCCGAGGGACTTTCCCTCCTACGAGCAGTACTTC

D: TRBD1
J: TRBJ1-6
size: -
length: 15
V: TRBV6-5
CDR3: CASSYAGQGYSPLHF
DNA: TGTGCCAGCAGTTACGCCGGACAGGGCTATTCACCCCTCCACTTT

D: TRBD1
J: TRBJ2-2
size: -
length: 16
V: TRBV10-1
CDR3: CASSGRQGANTGELFF
DNA: TGCGCCAGCAGTGGGAGACAGGGGGCGAACACCGGGGAGCTGTTTTTT

D: -
J: TRBJ1-2
size: -
length: 12
V: TRBV18
CDR3: CASSLDNYGYTF
DNA: TGTGCCAGCTCCCTCGATAACTATGGCTACACCTTC

D: TRBD2
J: TRBJ2-1
size: -
length: 14
V: TRBV29-1
CDR3: CSVQSGNSYNEQFF
DNA: TGCAGCGTTCAGAGCGGGAATTCCTACAATGAGCAGTTCTTC

D: -
J: TRBJ2-3
size: few
length: 15
V: TRBV5-6
CDR3: CASSLARVGTDTQYF
DNA: TGTGCCAGCAGCTTGGCCCGGGTAGGCACAGATACGCAGTATTTT

D: -
J: TRBJ2-1
size: -
length: 13
V: TRBV7-9
CDR3: CASSFGDYNEQFF
DNA: TGTGCCAGCAGCTTTGGAGACTACAATGAGCAGTTCTTC

D: TRBD1
J: TRBJ2-5
size: -
length: 13
V: TRBV5-4
CDR3: CASSQTGVETQYF
DNA: TGTGCCAGCAGCCAAACAGGGGTAGAGACCCAGTACTTC

D: -
J: TRBJ2-5
size: few
length: 15
V: TRBV7-9
CDR3: CASSTRLEPQETQYF
DNA: TGTGCCAGCAGCACGCGACTAGAACCCCAAGAGACCCAGTACTTC

D: TRBD1
J: TRBJ1-1
size: -
length: 15
V: TRBV7-2
CDR3: CASSSDRGLNTEAFF
DNA: TGTGCCAGCAGCTCGGACAGGGGGCTGAACACTGAAGCTTTCTTT

D: -
J: TRBJ1-2
size: -
length: 12
V: TRBV30
CDR3: CAWSTGIYGYTF
DNA: TGTGCCTGGAGCACAGGAATCTATGGCTACACCTTC

D: -
J: TRBJ2-5
size: -
length: 15
V: TRBV9
CDR3: CASSPWKGSKETQYF
DNA: TGTGCCAGCAGCCCTTGGAAAGGGAGTAAAGAGACCCAGTACTTC

D: -
J: TRBJ2-6
size: -
length: 12
V: TRBV29-1
CDR3: CSAKSGANVLTF
DNA: TGCAGCGCCAAATCTGGGGCCAACGTCCTGACTTTC

D: -
J: TRBJ2-3
size: -
length: 14
V: TRBV6-5
CDR3: CASSYSDFTDTQYF
DNA: TGTGCCAGCAGTTACTCGGACTTCACAGATACGCAGTATTTT

D: -
J: TRBJ1-5
size: few
length: 14
V: TRBV9
CDR3: CASSSRREVGPQHF
DNA: TGTGCCAGCAGCTCCCGACGGGAAGTCGGGCCCCAGCATTTT

D: -
J: TRBJ2-5
size: -
length: 13
V: TRBV10-3
CDR3: CAIGQRSQETQYF
DNA: TGTGCCATCGGCCAGCGGTCACAAGAGACCCAGTACTTC

D: TRBD2
J: TRBJ2-1
size: -
length: 14
V: TRBV6-6
CDR3: CASSYGGLENEQFF
DNA: TGTGCCAGCAGTTACGGGGGACTAGAAAATGAGCAGTTCTTC

D: -
J: TRBJ2-1
size: -
length: 17
V: TRBV10-2
CDR3: CASRRLLLFSSYNEQFF
DNA: TGCGCCAGCAGACGATTATTGCTCTTCAGCTCCTACAATGAGCAGTTCTTC

D: TRBD2
J: TRBJ2-5
size: -
length: 14
V: TRBV10-3
CDR3: CAIGLAGVGETQYF
DNA: TGTGCCATCGGACTAGCGGGAGTAGGGGAGACCCAGTACTTC

D: TRBD2
J: TRBJ2-2
size: -
length: 15
V: TRBV11-1
CDR3: CASSLAGRARGELFF
DNA: TGTGCCAGCAGCTTAGCCGGGAGGGCCAGAGGGGAGCTGTTTTTT

D: TRBD2
J: TRBJ2-7
size: -
length: 13
V: TRBV29-1
CDR3: CSARGGGSYEQYF
DNA: TGCAGCGCCCGTGGGGGGGGCTCCTACGAGCAGTACTTC

D: -
J: TRBJ1-5
size: -
length: 12
V: TRBV7-2
CDR3: CASSLVRQPQHF
DNA: TGTGCCAGCAGCTTAGTCAGGCAGCCCCAGCATTTT